Presented here are 25 T cell receptor beta chains from one specimen sequenced in a study of CD8+ T cells in alopecia areata. Once RNA had been extracted, it was reverse transcribed into cDNA to act as the sequencing template. The repertoire was sequenced with immunoSEQ multiplex PCR; TCRdb's copy has only in-frame clones and lacks some. The sample holds 100,000 to 150,000 clones, 45% to 65% seen once. Source: CD4+ T cells sorted from blood, taken at week 0. Receptor source: a human donor with alopecia areata.

This clone has a handful of counts. The rearrangement links TRBV30 to TRBJ2-5, with D unresolved. CDR3 length equals 13 residues. Per germline, CDR1 GTSNPN and CDR2 SVGIG (reference sequence). Trimming pared 5 bases from V and 0 bases from J, leaving 10 bases between. The CDR3: CAWEGSYQETQYF. DNA for the CDR3: TGTGCCTGGGAAGGATCGTACCAAGAGACCCAGTACTTC.

This chain links TRBV14 with TRBJ1-2; tentatively, D is TRBD1 (5 bases). V lost 3 bases and J 4 bases, leaving 15 bases between the germline ends. The germline V gene has CDR1 SGHDN and CDR2 FVKESK. The CDR3 consists of 15 residues. The CDR3 protein is CASSQAGMLGYGYTF. CDR3 nucleotide sequence: TGTGCCAGCAGCCAGGCAGGGATGCTGGGCTATGGCTACACCTTC.

The chain employs TRBV20-1 and TRBJ2-3; no reliable D call. Germline V gene sequence: CDR1 DFQATT, CDR2 SNEGSKA (reference sequence). The CDR3 consists of 11 residues. V was cut by 3 bases and J by 4 bases, with 5 bases left in between. CDR3 in amino acids: CSASSPDTQYF. CDR3 DNA: TGCAGTGCTAGTAGCCCAGATACGCAGTATTTT.

This rearrangement joins TRBV27 to TRBJ1-1; D gene unclear. The germline V gene has CDR1 MNHEY and CDR2 SMNVEV (reference sequence). This CDR3 region has 14 residues. Trimming cost V 5 bases and J 5 bases, with 15 bases left between them. The CDR3 region is CASSLTGFVTEAFF. The CDR3, as DNA: TGTGCCAGCAGTCTCACGGGGTTTGTGACTGAAGCTTTCTTT.

V and J are TRBV5-1 and TRBJ1-6; D gene unclear. Germline V gene lookup returns CDR1 SGHRS and CDR2 YFSETQ. CDR3 length: 12 amino acids. V was shortened by 0 bases and J by 9 bases, with 4 bases between the two germline ends. CDR3 sequence reads: CASSLGGSPLHF. In DNA form, the CDR3 reads TGCGCCAGCAGCTTGGGCGGTTCACCCCTCCACTTT.

The chain employs TRBV28 and TRBJ2-5; 9 bases match TRBD1. With 10 bases clipped from V and 6 bases from J, the junction kept 6 bases outside the gene matches. Germline V gene sequence: CDR1 MDHEN, CDR2 SYDVKM. The CDR3 extends over 12 amino acids. DNA for the CDR3: TGTGCCACCGAGACAGGGGGGCAGACCCAGTACTTC. This translates into CATETGGQTQYF.

This clone was seen a few times. The chain joins TRBV29-1 to TRBJ2-5, with TRBD2 matching 8 bases. The CDR3 length is 13 residues. The V segment lost 6 bases and the J segment 2 bases; nucleotides outside the gene matches: 5. Germline values: CDR1 SQVTM, CDR2 ANQGSEA. The CDR3 loop is CSVERGSQETQYF. As DNA, the CDR3 is TGCAGCGTAGAGCGGGGGAGTCAAGAGACCCAGTACTTC.

V usage is TRBV10-3 and J usage is TRBJ2-1, with 11 bases that match TRBD2. CDR1 is ENHRY, CDR2 SYGVKD, per germline. The junction had 0 bases not matched to a gene; V was cut back by 7 bases and J by 4 bases. The CDR3 extends over 13 amino acids. CDR3 DNA: TGTGCCATCACTAGCGGGGGGTACAATGAGCAGTTCTTC. Protein sequence: CAITSGGYNEQFF.

The chain uses TRBV7-2 and TRBJ2-2, with TRBD2 identical over 12 bases. With 3 bases clipped from V and 4 bases from J, the junction kept 3 bases outside the gene matches. The CDR3 totals 16 residues. Germline CDR1 reads SGHTA; CDR2 reads FQGNSA. The CDR3 DNA follows: TGTGCCAGCAGCTTGCTAGCGGGAGGGACCACCGGGGAGCTGTTTTTT. Its translation: CASSLLAGGTTGELFF.

In this sample, this clone turned up a few times. V gene TRBV6-5 combines with J gene TRBJ2-5; TRBD1 matches 7 bases. With V trimmed by 2 bases and J by 4 bases, 7 bases remained unmatched. This CDR3 comprises 15 residues. Looked up from germline, CDR1 is MNHEY and CDR2 is SVGAGI. The CDR3 spells CASSYTGTAGETQYF. In nucleotides, the CDR3 is TGTGCCAGCAGTTACACAGGGACAGCTGGAGAGACCCAGTACTTC.

The chain couples TRBV27 to TRBJ1-6; D not certain. This CDR3 is 13 amino acids long. Germline values: CDR1 MNHEY, CDR2 SMNVEV (reference sequence). Trimming shortened V by 4 bases and J by 7 bases, and 8 bases separated the two germline ends. This CDR3 reads CASSSGRNSPLHF. The CDR3 coding sequence is TGTGCCAGCAGTTCAGGACGGAATTCACCCCTCCACTTT.

V is TRBV4-2 and J is TRBJ2-7; possibly TRBD1 or TRBD2 for D (5 bases each). Per germline, CDR1 LGHNA and CDR2 YNFKEQ. The CDR3 extends over 17 amino acids. Trimming stripped 0 bases from V and 6 bases from J, with 21 bases between. The CDR3 DNA reads TGTGCCAGCAGCCAAGATCTGCGCCGAGGGGACGGGCCCGAGCAGTACTTC. Amino acids: CASSQDLRRGDGPEQYF.

A single count supports this clone. The chain recombines TRBV4-2 with TRBJ2-2; D gene ambiguous. The CDR3 totals 13 residues. Trimming left V 1 base short and J 7 bases short, with 7 bases between. Per germline, CDR1 LGHNA and CDR2 YNFKEQ. DNA of the CDR3: TGTGCCAGCAGCCAAGGATACGACGGGGAGCTGTTTTTT. This sequence encodes CASSQGYDGELFF.

This clone was detected only a few times. This chain uses TRBV4-2 with TRBJ2-7; tentative D call: TRBD2 (5 bases). Trimming cost V 0 bases and J 5 bases, with 17 bases left between them. The CDR3 is 16 amino acids. The germline CDR1 and CDR2 sequences are LGHNA and YNFKEQ. CDR3 region: CASSQDRRQPYHEQYF. The CDR3 nucleotides read TGTGCCAGCAGCCAAGATCGGAGGCAGCCCTATCACGAGCAGTACTTC.

V and J are TRBV7-2 and TRBJ1-2; perhaps TRBD1 as D (6 bases). The CDR3 has 15 residues. The V gene lost 2 bases and the J gene lost 4 bases, with 14 bases spanning the gap. CDR1 is SGHTA, CDR2 FQGNSA, per germline. The CDR3 is CASSLPYRDLYGYTF. The CDR3 DNA sequence: TGTGCCAGCAGCTTACCATACAGGGACCTCTATGGCTACACCTTC.

The sample holds a few counts of this clone. J is TRBJ2-5 and V is TRBV7-9; 9 nucleotides agree with TRBD2. CDR3 length: 14 residues. Germline lookup yields CDR1 SEHNR and CDR2 FQNEAQ (reference sequence). V was clipped by 6 bases and J by 4 bases; unmatched bases: 6. The CDR3 is CASSHTSGSETQYF. CDR3 sequence (DNA): TGTGCCAGCAGTCATACTAGCGGGTCAGAGACCCAGTACTTC.

This clone was seen only a few times. The chain recombines TRBV5-1 with TRBJ2-7; D possibly corresponds to TRBD2 (5 bases). The germline V gene has CDR1 SGHRS and CDR2 YFSETQ. The CDR3 length is 13 residues. The V end lost 5 bases, the J end lost 6 bases, and 15 bases lay between the germline ends. The CDR3 region has the DNA TGCGCCAGCAGAATGGACTTGTCGGGCGAGCAGTACTTC. This gives the protein CASRMDLSGEQYF.

The J gene is TRBJ2-1, the V gene TRBV7-2, with a possible D match to TRBD2 (5 bases). Looked up from germline, CDR1 is SGHTA and CDR2 is FQGNSA. V was cut by 3 bases and J by 6 bases, with 9 bases left in between. The CDR3 consists of 13 residues. CDR3: CASSFRGGNEQFF. The CDR3 nucleotides are TGTGCCAGCAGCTTCCGGGGTGGCAATGAGCAGTTCTTC.

The chain uses TRBV7-9 and TRBJ1-2, with 8 nucleotides matching TRBD1. Germline values: CDR1 SEHNR, CDR2 FQNEAQ (reference sequence). The ends lost 0 bases at V and 4 bases at J; junction bases unmatched: 4. The CDR3 loop spans 15 amino acids. CDR3 in amino acids: CASSLAGQGGYGYTF. In DNA form, the CDR3 reads TGTGCCAGCAGCTTAGCTGGACAGGGTGGCTATGGCTACACCTTC.

The chain carries TRBV6-4 and TRBJ2-1, with 9 bases lining up with TRBD2. This CDR3 contains 15 residues. The ends lost 7 bases at V and 7 bases at J; junction bases unmatched: 11. Germline loops: CDR1 MRHNA, CDR2 SNTAGT. In DNA form, the CDR3 reads TGTGCCAGCAAACCCAGAGCTAGCGGGAAGAATGAGCAGTTCTTC. Encoded protein: CASKPRASGKNEQFF.

The rearrangement joins TRBV18 to TRBJ1-1; D gene unclear. Germline assignment: CDR1 KGHSH and CDR2 LQKENI. CDR3 size: 13 residues. Between the trimmed V and J ends, which lost 1 base and 2 bases, there was a span of 5 bases. The CDR3 is CASSPQKNTEAFF. CDR3 nucleotides: TGTGCCAGCTCACCACAGAAAAACACTGAAGCTTTCTTT. Combining the CDR3 with reference TRBV18 and TRBJ1-1 gives the whole variable domain NAGVMQNPRHLVRRRGQEARLRCSPMKGHSHVYWYRQLPEEGLKFMVYLQKENIIDESGMPKERFSAEFPKEGPSILRIQQVVRGDSAAYFCASSPQKNTEAFFGQGTRLTVV.

This clone came up once. V and J are TRBV27 and TRBJ2-1; 8 bases align to TRBD2. Germline-derived CDR1 and CDR2 are MNHEY and SMNVEV (reference sequence). Trimming at V came to 8 bases and at J to 6 bases, leaving 12 bases not matched to a gene. The CDR3 is 15 amino acids. DNA for the CDR3: TGTGCCAGCGGGAGACTAAACGGGAGGGTCAATGAGCAGTTCTTC. Its translation: CASGRLNGRVNEQFF.

J is TRBJ2-1 and V is TRBV2, with a tentative D call TRBD2 (5 bases). V lost 7 bases and J 9 bases, leaving 16 bases between the germline ends. This CDR3 comprises 13 residues. Germline-derived CDR1 and CDR2 are SNHLY and FYNNEI. The CDR3 DNA reads TGTGCCAGCAATATAAACCTAGCTGGTGAGCAGTTCTTC. It translates to CASNINLAGEQFF.

The chain couples TRBV10-3 to TRBJ1-1; D not resolved. This CDR3 is 12 amino acids long. Per the germline V gene, CDR1 is ENHRY and CDR2 is SYGVKD. Between the trimmed V and J ends, which lost 2 bases and 3 bases, there was a span of 4 bases. CDR3 residues: CAISEPYTEAFF. The DNA of the CDR3 is TGTGCCATCAGTGAGCCATACACTGAAGCTTTCTTT.

This rearrangement joins TRBV11-1 to TRBJ2-5; 15 nucleotides line up with TRBD2. Losses at the gene ends were 4 bases for V and 1 base for J; bases not matched to a gene: 4. From germline, CDR1 is SGHAT and CDR2 FQDESV (reference sequence). The CDR3 has 17 amino acids. Written as DNA, the CDR3 is TGTGCCAGCAGCTCGGGACTAGCGGGAGGAGGCCAAGAGACCCAGTACTTC. Translating it yields CASSSGLAGGGQETQYF.